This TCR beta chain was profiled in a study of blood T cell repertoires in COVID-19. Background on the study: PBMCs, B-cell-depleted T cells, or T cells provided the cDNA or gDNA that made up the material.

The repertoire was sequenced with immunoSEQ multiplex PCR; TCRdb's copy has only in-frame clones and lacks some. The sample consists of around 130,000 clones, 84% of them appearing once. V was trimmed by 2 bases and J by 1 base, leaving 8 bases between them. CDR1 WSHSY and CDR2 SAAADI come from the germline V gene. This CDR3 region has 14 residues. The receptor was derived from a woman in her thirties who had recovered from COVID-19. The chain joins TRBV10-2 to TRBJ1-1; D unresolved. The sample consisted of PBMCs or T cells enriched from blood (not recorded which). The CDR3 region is CASSERHPNTEAFF. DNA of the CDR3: TGCGCCAGCAGTGAGCGACACCCGAACACTGAAGCTTTCTTT.